The 25 T cell receptor beta chains below come from one sample, sequenced in a study of blood T cell repertoires in COVID-19. Assay used: immunoSEQ multiplex PCR; TCRdb lists only in-frame clones, some missing. The sample lists 110,000 to 150,000 clones; roughly 80% were seen once. Sequencing used peripheral blood. All receptors derive from a man between 65 and 85 years old who had recovered from COVID-19.

V is TRBV29-1 and J is TRBJ1-2; perhaps TRBD1 as D (6 bases). The CDR3 is 14 residues long. V lost 4 bases to trimming and J lost 2 bases, with 14 bases between them. From germline, CDR1 is SQVTM and CDR2 ANQGSEA. CDR3: CSVVGGHRNYGYTF. The CDR3 DNA reads as TGCAGCGTTGTGGGGGGGCACAGGAACTATGGCTACACCTTC.

This clone turned up a few times. This chain links TRBV5-1 with TRBJ1-1; weak D call: TRBD1 (6 bases). CDR1 and CDR2 (germline): SGHRS, YFSETQ. Deletions cut 0 bases from V and 1 base from J, with 13 bases between. This CDR3 comprises 16 residues. The CDR3 loop is CASSLGDRSWNTEAFF. The CDR3 DNA is TGCGCCAGCAGCTTGGGTGACAGGTCATGGAACACTGAAGCTTTCTTT.

J is TRBJ2-5 and V is TRBV12-3 or TRBV12-4, with 10 bases aligning to TRBD1. The CDR3 spans 13 residues. The V gene end was trimmed by 7 bases and the J gene end by 3 bases; junction bases not matched to a gene: 2. CDR3 sequence reads: CASIGTGEETQYF. The CDR3 bases are TGTGCCAGCATCGGGACAGGGGAAGAGACCCAGTACTTC.

J is TRBJ2-5 and V is TRBV6-2 or TRBV6-3; 10 nucleotides agree with TRBD2. J lost 5 bases, V lost 0 bases, and 6 bases had no gene match. The CDR3 totals 16 residues. The germline V gene encodes CDR1 MNHEY and CDR2 SVGEGT. The CDR3 DNA reads as TGTGCCAGCAGTTACTCAGAGCGGGAGGGCGGCGAGACCCAGTACTTC. The encoded protein is CASSYSEREGGETQYF.

The chain is built from TRBV9 and TRBJ2-7, with 13 bases fitting TRBD2. The germline gives CDR1 SGDLS, CDR2 YYNGEE. V dropped 1 base and J dropped 6; count of bases not matched to a gene: 4. The CDR3 totals 15 residues. CDR3 nucleotides: TGTGCCAGCAGCGTAACTGGACTAGCGGGAGCCGAGCAGTACTTC. Encoded protein: CASSVTGLAGAEQYF.

The V gene is TRBV27, the J gene TRBJ2-7, with 10 nucleotides matching TRBD1. V was clipped by 5 bases and J by 4 bases; unmatched bases: 8. The CDR3 spans 15 residues. Germline CDR1 and CDR2: MNHEY and SMNVEV (reference sequence). CDR3 residues: CASSVDRGRGYEQYF. The CDR3 DNA reads as TGTGCCAGCAGTGTCGACAGGGGGCGCGGTTACGAGCAGTACTTC.

The chain links TRBV19 to TRBJ2-7, with D maybe TRBD2 (6 bases). The CDR3 has 13 residues. Germline loops: CDR1 LNHDA, CDR2 SQIVND (reference sequence). V shed 3 bases and J shed 3 bases, with 9 bases lying between them. CDR3 sequence (DNA): TGTGCCAGTAGTATGGGAGGAATCTACGAGCAGTACTTC. It translates to CASSMGGIYEQYF.

This clone has just a few counts. This chain joins TRBV19 and TRBJ2-3, with a weak D call TRBD1 (5 bases). The V gene lost 7 bases and the J gene lost 3 bases, with 17 bases spanning the gap. The germline V gene encodes CDR1 LNHDA and CDR2 SQIVND (reference sequence). The CDR3 is 15 residues long. CDR3 loop: CASKTWGSQTDTQYF. The CDR3 DNA follows: TGTGCCAGTAAAACGTGGGGCTCTCAAACAGATACGCAGTATTTT.

This clone has a single count. This chain links TRBV6-1 with TRBJ2-7; D might be TRBD1 (6 bases). Germline CDR1 reads MNHNS; CDR2 reads SASEGT. V was shortened by 3 bases and J by 3 bases, with 12 bases between the two germline ends. The CDR3 is made up of 14 amino acids. CDR3 protein: CASSDLGHSYEQYF. The CDR3 DNA follows: TGTGCCAGCAGTGACCTGGGACACAGCTACGAGCAGTACTTC.

This clone has a single count. This rearrangement joins TRBV7-3 to TRBJ2-1; 8 bases fit TRBD2. In germline, CDR1 is SGHTA, CDR2 FQGTGA. The junction had 20 bases not matched to a gene; V was cut back by 5 bases and J by 5 bases. The CDR3 is 19 residues long. The CDR3 sequence: CASSQYAPGLANKNNEQFF. In DNA form, the CDR3 reads TGTGCCAGCAGCCAATATGCACCTGGACTAGCAAATAAGAACAATGAGCAGTTCTTC.

The V gene is TRBV10-3, the J gene TRBJ2-7, with a possible D match to TRBD2 (6 bases). Germline CDR1 and CDR2: ENHRY and SYGVKD. The V gene lost 7 bases and the J gene lost 1 base, with 26 bases spanning the gap. There are 18 residues in the CDR3. Written as DNA, the CDR3 is TGTGCCATCACGAAAAGTCCCCCGCTAGCGTACGAGTCCTACGAGCAGTACTTC. Its protein product is CAITKSPPLAYESYEQYF.

The chain links TRBV19 to TRBJ2-1; TRBD2 aligns across 10 bases. The junction had 11 bases not matched to a gene; V was cut back by 7 bases and J by 2 bases. This CDR3 has 17 amino acids. Germline CDR1 is LNHDA and CDR2 is SQIVND (reference sequence). Here the CDR3 reads CASMSSGRALAYNEQFF. The CDR3 DNA is TGTGCCAGTATGTCCAGCGGGAGGGCCCTCGCCTACAATGAGCAGTTCTTC.

This clone was seen only once. The chain employs TRBV7-6 and TRBJ2-7, with TRBD2 identical over 9 bases. Germline CDR1 is SGHVS and CDR2 is FNYEAQ. V lost 1 base, J lost 2 bases, and 6 bases stayed unmatched. The CDR3 has 16 residues. The CDR3 DNA reads as TGTGCCAGCAGCTTAGAAGCAGCGGGAGGCCCCTACGAGCAGTACTTC. This gives the protein CASSLEAAGGPYEQYF.

This clone was seen a few times. The gene calls are TRBV9 and TRBJ1-4; tentatively, D is TRBD1 (6 bases). The V end was cut by 2 bases, the J end by 7 bases, with 18 bases between. Germline lookup yields CDR1 SGDLS and CDR2 YYNGEE. The CDR3 covers 16 residues. The CDR3 loop is CASSVGGGGNGEKLFF. For the CDR3, the DNA is TGTGCCAGCAGCGTGGGTGGCGGGGGCAATGGTGAAAAACTGTTTTTT.

The genes are TRBV5-4 and TRBJ2-3, with 11 positions matching TRBD2. V lost 5 bases, J lost 3 bases, and 14 bases stayed unmatched. The CDR3 has 18 residues. Germline CDR1 reads SGHNT; CDR2 reads YYREEE (reference sequence). For the CDR3, the DNA is TGTGCCAGCAGGCTGGGCGGGGGCACTAGCGGGAGTACAGATACGCAGTATTTT. Translation gives CASRLGGGTSGSTDTQYF.

This clone was seen a handful of times. V and J are TRBV7-7 and TRBJ2-1; 13 nucleotides match TRBD2. The CDR3 contains 18 residues. Unmatched junction bases numbered 7, after V lost 1 base and J lost 4 bases. From germline, CDR1 is SSHAT and CDR2 FNYEAQ (reference sequence). CDR3 protein: CASSLELAGGPGYNEQFF. DNA for the CDR3: TGTGCCAGCAGCTTAGAACTAGCGGGAGGGCCGGGTTACAATGAGCAGTTCTTC. Filled out from reference TRBV7-7 and TRBJ2-1, the complete variable domain reads GAGVSQSPRYKVTKRGQDVTLRCDPISSHATLYWYQQALGQGPEFLTYFNYEAQPDKSGLPSDRFSAERPEGSISTLTIQRTEQRDSAMYRCASSLELAGGPGYNEQFFGPGTRLTVL.

This clone came up once. The gene calls are TRBV19 and TRBJ1-1, with TRBD1 as a possible D gene (6 bases). The CDR3 length is 12 residues. Trimming stripped 10 bases from V and 3 bases from J, with 12 bases between. Germline V gives CDR1 LNHDA, CDR2 SQIVND (reference sequence). CDR3: CATLRGYTEAFF. CDR3 nucleotides: TGTGCCACCCTGAGGGGGTACACTGAAGCTTTCTTT. The entire variable domain, with the rest obtained from reference TRBV19 and TRBJ1-1, is as follows: DGGITQSPKYLFRKEGQNVTLSCEQNLNHDAMYWYRQDPGQGLRLIYYSQIVNDFQKGDIAEGYSVSREKKESFPLTVTSAQKNPTAFYLCATLRGYTEAFFGQGTRLTVV.

The V call is TRBV5-1, the J call TRBJ2-1; 9 bases are shared with TRBD1. Germline V gene lookup returns CDR1 SGHRS and CDR2 YFSETQ. V was pared by 3 bases and J by 0 bases, with 13 bases of the junction left unmatched. The CDR3 is 19 residues long. CDR3 residues: CASSSGQGGGRTSYNEQFF. The CDR3 DNA is TGCGCCAGCAGCTCGGGACAGGGTGGAGGGAGGACCTCCTACAATGAGCAGTTCTTC. Complete variable domain (other parts from reference TRBV5-1 and TRBJ2-1): KAGVTQTPRYLIKTRGQQVTLSCSPISGHRSVSWYQQTPGQGLQFLFEYFSETQRNKGNFPGRFSGRQFSNSRSEMNVSTLELGDSALYLCASSSGQGGGRTSYNEQFFGPGTRLTVL.

V gene TRBV18 combines with J gene TRBJ2-1; TRBD2 matches at 9 bases. Trimming cost V 2 bases and J 5 bases; bases outside gene matches: 7. Per the germline V gene, CDR1 is KGHSH and CDR2 is LQKENI. The CDR3 runs 16 residues. CDR3 in amino acids: CASSPVAGDHNNEQFF. CDR3 DNA sequence: TGTGCCAGCTCACCAGTAGCGGGAGACCACAACAATGAGCAGTTCTTC. Combining the CDR3 with reference TRBV18 and TRBJ2-1 gives the whole variable domain NAGVMQNPRHLVRRRGQEARLRCSPMKGHSHVYWYRQLPEEGLKFMVYLQKENIIDESGMPKERFSAEFPKEGPSILRIQQVVRGDSAAYFCASSPVAGDHNNEQFFGPGTRLTVL.

The V gene is TRBV27, the J gene TRBJ2-3; 11 bases match TRBD2. CDR1 and CDR2 from the germline V gene are MNHEY and SMNVEV (reference sequence). V gave up 5 bases and J gave up 4 bases; unmatched junction bases: 8. The length of the CDR3 is 16 residues. The chain's CDR3 is CASSLSTSGKPDTQYF. Written as DNA, the CDR3 is TGTGCCAGCAGTCTTTCGACTAGCGGGAAGCCAGATACGCAGTATTTT.

Comment on this clone: One end of the junction does not line up with germline, which may come from a read error. J is TRBJ2-2 and V is TRBV30, with D perhaps TRBD1 (6 bases). The CDR3 is 11 residues long. CDR1 GTSNPN and CDR2 SVGIG come from the germline V gene (reference sequence). CDR3 coding DNA: TGTGCCTGGAGTTGGCAAGGGGGGCTGTTTTTT. Amino acid sequence: CAWSWQGGLFF.

The V call is TRBV30, the J call TRBJ1-6, with a weak D call TRBD1 (5 bases). Trimming stripped 3 bases from V and 10 bases from J, with 13 bases between. The CDR3 totals 13 residues. CDR1 GTSNPN and CDR2 SVGIG come from the germline V gene (reference sequence). The CDR3 here is CAWRVGDGSPLHF. CDR3 DNA sequence: TGTGCCTGGAGGGTAGGGGATGGATCACCCCTCCACTTT. The full variable domain, in which reference TRBV30 and TRBJ1-6 provide the parts outside the CDR3, is SQTIHQWPATLVQPVGSPLSLECTVEGTSNPNLYWYRQAAGRGLQLLFYSVGIGQISSEVPQNLSASRPQDRQFILSSKKLLLSDSGFYLCAWRVGDGSPLHFGNGTRLTVT.

This chain connects TRBV10-3 to TRBJ2-2, with 10 bases that match TRBD1. This CDR3 comprises 13 residues. Germline V gene sequence: CDR1 ENHRY, CDR2 SYGVKD. The ends lost 6 bases at V and 5 bases at J; junction bases unmatched: 0. CDR3 DNA sequence: TGTGCCATCAGGGGACAGGGGACCGGGGAGCTGTTTTTT. This encodes CAIRGQGTGELFF.

The J gene is TRBJ2-7, the V gene TRBV2; 9 positions agree with TRBD1. The V segment lost 6 bases and the J segment 5 bases; nucleotides outside the gene matches: 5. The CDR3 consists of 13 residues. CDR1 is SNHLY and CDR2 is FYNNEI in the germline V gene. The CDR3 sequence is CASSRDRANEQYF. In DNA form, the CDR3 reads TGTGCCAGCAGCCGGGACAGGGCTAACGAGCAGTACTTC.

This chain links TRBV12-3 or TRBV12-4 with TRBJ2-3; weak D call: TRBD2 (5 bases). The CDR3 length is 13 residues. Trimming took 3 bases from V and 3 from J, leaving 7 bases between them. CDR3 in DNA: TGTGCCAGCAGTTTTGAGGGTACAGATACGCAGTATTTT. Translated: CASSFEGTDTQYF.